The source of this T cell receptor (beta chain) is a study of T-cell reconstitution after alpha-beta-depleted transplantation in children. Study-wide results and limits: One year post-transplant, T-cell counts and diversity were largely derived from T cells produced anew.

Preparing the TCRbeta library involved the use of unique molecular identifiers. TCRdb analysed the PCR reads with MiXCR anew, one entry per CDR3 protein. The table records 670,000 or so distinct CDR3 sequences, less than 15% of them present only once. This clonotype was counted only a few times. Its cognate antigen is unknown. The specimen comprised PBMCs, sampled before TCRalphabeta/CD19-depleted stem cell transplant. The receptor's source is a girl aged 2 to 9 with congenital amegakaryocytic thrombocytopenia, due to receive a stem cell transplant.

The CDR3 bases are TGCGCCAGCAGCTTGGGCAGGGAGGGGACTGAAGCTTTCTTT. This translates into CASSLGREGTEAFF. The genes are TRBV5-1 and TRBJ1-1; perhaps TRBD1 as D (5 bases). Germline CDR1 is SGHRS and CDR2 is YFSETQ. V lost 0 bases and J lost 5, with 11 bases in between. The CDR3 consists of 14 residues.